A selection of T cell receptor beta chains follows, all from one sample in a study of blood T cell repertoires in COVID-19. Generated by immunoSEQ multiplex PCR, the TCRdb table keeps only in-frame clones and is missing some. The profile shows roughly 330,000 clones, around 83% of them singletons. The sample comprised peripheral blood. The receptors stem from a woman in her forties or fifties with acute or convalescent COVID-19. Each CDR3 is given without its conserved first and last residue. The order of the fields is V gene, clone size, CDR3 protein. The size entry is marked missing in some rows and otherwise reads once, few, many or a size class.

>TRBV10-3|-
AISELDRGLTEAF
>TRBV5-4|-
ASSRDSYGYT
>TRBV19|-
ATQQGTSTDTQY
>TRBV5-1|-
ASSLEGTGGSGSGNTIY
>TRBV5-1|-
ASSGGRWKTDTQY
>TRBV3-1/TRBV3-2|-
ASSQAGELGETQY
>TRBV20-1|-
SASNAQGRGTEAF
>TRBV19|-
ASSGQYSGNTIY
>TRBV5-1|-
ASSSGLAISTDTQY
>TRBV9|-
ASTQGDQETQY
>TRBV15|-
ATRNDRGSYNEQF
>TRBV7-2|-
ASSFFSGEETQY
>TRBV14|once
ASSRGDRRPQF
>TRBV6-5|-
ASSNPGTTIWAF
>TRBV10-3|-
AIRGGSGNTIY
>TRBV11-2|-
ASSPLLASSYTDTQY
>TRBV12-5|-
ASGFQGNQPQH
>TRBV5-1|-
ASSLKPRDTGTDTQY
>TRBV7-9|few
ASSFQQGGTEAF
>TRBV30|-
AWSPSLSPPTDATEAF
>TRBV6-4|-
ASSEYGQVNYGYT
>TRBV2|few
ATLGTGKGGYT
>TRBV24-1|few
ATSEQRGPGTEAF
>TRBV5-1|once
ASSSPQDVILSNEQF
>TRBV11-2|-
ASSLVRVLGNTEAF
>TRBV2|-
ASQPGGWSGNTIY
>TRBV9|-
ASSVNGGTEAF
>TRBV7-2|-
ASSSQGSQETQY
>TRBV7-2|few
ASSLGGQETQY
>TRBV2|once
ASLTSGGGSEQF
>TRBV29-1|once
SVAGTAYGYT
>TRBV30|-
AWSTGTGGYQPQH